The T cell receptor (beta chain) under discussion was sequenced for a study of radiotherapy plus CTLA-4 blockade in lung cancer. In the study overall: Among patients, about 17% showed objective responses, and 31% had disease control.

With regard to this clone: What it binds is not known.

Focal radiation plus CTLA-4 blockade with ipilimumab was administered to patients who had chemo-refractory metastatic non-small-cell lung cancer. Study-level findings and limits: Reports state that early shifts in blood T cell clones, with interferon-beta, best predicted response. Subsequent to radiotherapy plus ipilimumab, tumor-derived TCR clones underwent expansion in blood.

This CDR3 is built from 16 residues. Deletions cut 3 bases from V and 0 bases from J, with 15 bases between. Germline V gives CDR1 SGDLS, CDR2 YYNGEE. Profiled with immunoSEQ multiplex PCR; TCRdb holds only in-frame clones, not every one. The sample contains approximately 85,000 clones, about 83% of which appear only once. The chain links TRBV9 to TRBJ1-1, with D possibly TRBD1 on 6 matching bases. The origin of this receptor is a human donor with non-small cell lung cancer that progressed on radiotherapy plus ipilimumab. Sequenced material: peripheral blood, taken from a patient treated with radiotherapy plus ipilimumab. As DNA, the CDR3 is TGTGCCAGCAGCGCTCCGGGACAAGTCATGAACACTGAAGCTTTCTTT. It is translated as CASSAPGQVMNTEAFF.